Below, 11 T cell receptor beta chains from the same sample are listed, as sequenced in a study of Ad26.COV2.S vaccination and SARS-CoV-2 variants. Profiled with immunoSEQ multiplex PCR; TCRdb holds only in-frame clones, not every one. The table lists about 420,000 clones, 85% to 90% of them singletons. As to treatment: around 19 received Ad26.COV2.S at low or high dose, single or two shots; a few received placebo; per-sample allocation not given. Material that was analyzed had been drawn on day 63 after the first vaccine or placebo injection. The sequencing used peripheral blood, collected in a trial of Ad26.COV2.S vaccine versus placebo. All receptors come from a person aged 18 to 65 who received the Ad26.COV2.S COVID-19 vaccine or a placebo.

The rearrangement joins TRBV3-1 (or the pseudogene TRBV3-2) to TRBJ1-1; D is uncertain. The CDR3 is 14 residues long. V was cut by 1 base and J by 2 bases, with 8 bases left in between. Looked up from germline, CDR1 is LGHDT and CDR2 is YNNKEL (reference sequence). CDR3 in amino acids: CASSQGADNTEAFF. Written as DNA, the CDR3 is TGTGCCAGCAGCCAAGGTGCAGACAACACTGAAGCTTTCTTT.

The chain carries TRBV24-1 and TRBJ1-5; D unclear. Trimming pared 3 bases from V and 5 bases from J, leaving 7 bases between. The CDR3 runs 13 residues. Germline V gene sequence: CDR1 KGHDR, CDR2 SFDVKD. The CDR3 bases are TGTGCCACCAGTGATGGTAACTATCAGCCCCAGCATTTT. Its translation is CATSDGNYQPQHF.

The chain is built from TRBV30 and TRBJ2-7; D is perhaps TRBD1 (6 bases). The germline V gene encodes CDR1 GTSNPN and CDR2 SVGIG (reference sequence). Trimming took off 2 bases at V and 4 bases at J, with 9 bases between the two ends. This CDR3 region has 12 residues. CDR3 in DNA: TGTGCCTGGAGTACCAGGGGTTACGAGCAGTACTTC. Its translation: CAWSTRGYEQYF.

The J gene is TRBJ2-2, the V gene TRBV4-3; D remains unclear. Trimming cost V 0 bases and J 5 bases, with 4 bases left between them. CDR3 length: 13 amino acids. Germline CDR1 and CDR2: LGHNA and YSLEER. As DNA, the CDR3 is TGCGCCAGCAGCCAAGATGATACCGGGGAGCTGTTTTTT. It specifies CASSQDDTGELFF.

The V and J genes are TRBV2 and TRBJ2-1; TRBD1 is a possible D gene (5 bases). V was shortened by 3 bases and J by 9 bases, with 9 bases between the two germline ends. The CDR3 is 12 residues long. Germline V gene sequence: CDR1 SNHLY, CDR2 FYNNEI. The CDR3 loop reads CASSDLRGEQFF. Here the CDR3 DNA reads TGTGCCAGCAGTGACCTTAGGGGTGAGCAGTTCTTC. Supplemented by reference TRBV2 and TRBJ2-1, the full variable domain reads EPEVTQTPSHQVTQMGQEVILRCVPISNHLYFYWYRQILGQKVEFLVSFYNNEISEKSEIFDDQFSVERPDGSNFTLKIRSTKLEDSAMYFCASSDLRGEQFFGPGTRLTVL.

Worth noting for this clone: One end of the junction fails to match germline, which may point to a read error. The V call is TRBV3-1 (or the pseudogene TRBV3-2), the J call TRBJ2-7; D not resolved. The CDR3 is 15 residues long. Germline lookup yields CDR1 LGHDT and CDR2 YNNKEL (reference sequence). The CDR3 sequence: CVSSQGTGPPYEQYF. The CDR3 nucleotides read TGTGTCAGCAGCCAAGGAACCGGACCGCCCTACGAGCAGTACTTC.

The chain carries TRBV29-1 and TRBJ2-1, with TRBD1 matching 10 bases. Germline lookup yields CDR1 SQVTM and CDR2 ANQGSEA. The V and J ends lost 6 bases and 2 bases, in that order; junction bases with no gene match: 7. The CDR3 extends over 15 amino acids. The CDR3: CSVWGDRGPYNEQFF. CDR3 nucleotide sequence: TGCAGCGTGTGGGGGGACAGGGGACCCTACAATGAGCAGTTCTTC.

CDR3 DNA: TGTGCCAGCAGTTTAGTCTCCGGGACAGGGTCATATAGCAATCAGCCCCAGCATTTT. Amino acid sequence: CASSLVSGTGSYSNQPQHF. The V and J genes are TRBV28 and TRBJ1-5, with 9 nucleotides matching TRBD1. The CDR3 totals 19 residues. Germline CDR1 is MDHEN and CDR2 is SYDVKM. Losses at the gene ends were 2 bases for V and 0 bases for J; bases not matched to a gene: 11.

DNA of the CDR3: TGTGCCAGCAGTTACAATCGGGGGGAGACATCACCCCTCCACTTT. The encoded protein is CASSYNRGETSPLHF. The chain is built from TRBV6-2 or TRBV6-3 and TRBJ1-6; possible D gene TRBD1, 5 bases. CDR1 and CDR2 from the germline V gene are MNHEY and SVGEGT. This CDR3 is built from 15 residues. The ends were cut back, 2 bases at V and 10 bases at J, with 15 bases in the middle.

This clone was seen only a few times. The chain carries TRBV7-2 and TRBJ2-2; D gene ambiguous. Per the germline V gene, CDR1 is SGHTA and CDR2 is FQGNSA. The V and J ends lost 5 bases and 4 bases respectively, with 2 bases between them. The CDR3 covers 11 residues. The CDR3 DNA reads as TGTGCCAGCAGCCCCACCGGGGAGCTGTTTTTT. This codes for CASSPTGELFF.

V gene TRBV7-6 combines with J gene TRBJ1-3; D gene uncertain. Trimming stripped 0 bases from V and 0 bases from J, with 6 bases between. Germline CDR1 reads SGHVS; CDR2 reads FNYEAQ. CDR3 length equals 15 residues. The DNA for the CDR3 is TGTGCCAGCAGCTTAGCTTCGTCCTCTGGAAACACCATATATTTT. This encodes CASSLASSSGNTIYF.